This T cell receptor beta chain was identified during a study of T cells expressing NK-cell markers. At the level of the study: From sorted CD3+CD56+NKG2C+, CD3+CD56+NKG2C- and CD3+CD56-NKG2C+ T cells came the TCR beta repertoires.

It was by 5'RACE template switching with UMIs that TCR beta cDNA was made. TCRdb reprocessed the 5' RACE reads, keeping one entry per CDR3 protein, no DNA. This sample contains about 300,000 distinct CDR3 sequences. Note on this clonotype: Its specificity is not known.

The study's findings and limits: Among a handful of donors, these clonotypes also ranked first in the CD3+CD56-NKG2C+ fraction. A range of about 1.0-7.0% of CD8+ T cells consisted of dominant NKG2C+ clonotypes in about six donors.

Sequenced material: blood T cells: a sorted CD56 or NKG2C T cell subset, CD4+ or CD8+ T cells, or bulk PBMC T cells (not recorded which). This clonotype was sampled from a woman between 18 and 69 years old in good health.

CDR3 region: CAISGTSGSRTDTQYF. The chain couples TRBV10-3 to TRBJ2-3; the D gene TCRdb calls, TRBD2, cannot be checked with no DNA. There are 16 residues in the CDR3. Per the germline V gene, CDR1 is ENHRY and CDR2 is SYGVKD.